The 23 T cell receptor beta chains reported below all come from one sample, sequenced in a study of blood T cell repertoires in COVID-19. Clones were sequenced by immunoSEQ multiplex PCR, and TCRdb holds only the in-frame ones, with some missing. The profile shows some 170,000 clones, under 85% of them singletons. Sequenced sample: peripheral blood. Receptors were obtained from a man in his 70s with acute or convalescent COVID-19.

This clone was picked up one time. This sequence joins TRBV5-6 and TRBJ1-2; D not certain. Trimming took 1 base from V and 4 from J, leaving 11 bases between them. The CDR3 is made up of 14 amino acids. Germline CDR1 reads SGHDT; CDR2 reads YYEEEE. CDR3 bases: TGTGCCAGCAGCTTGCGGAGCCTGGGCTATGGCTACACCTTC. Its protein product is CASSLRSLGYGYTF.

V gene TRBV18 combines with J gene TRBJ2-7, with a tentative D call TRBD2 (6 bases). The CDR3 contains 15 residues. Per germline, CDR1 KGHSH and CDR2 LQKENI. The V and J ends lost 1 base and 2 bases respectively, with 12 bases between them. The CDR3 region is CASSPRQEGTYEQYF. CDR3 bases: TGTGCCAGCTCACCACGTCAGGAGGGGACCTACGAGCAGTACTTC.

The rearrangement joins TRBV6-6 to TRBJ1-1; tentative D call: TRBD1 (5 bases). Between the trimmed V and J ends, which lost 6 bases and 0 bases, there was a span of 8 bases. Germline loops: CDR1 MNHNY, CDR2 SVGAGI (reference sequence). The CDR3 is 13 amino acids. The DNA for the CDR3 is TGTGCCAGCAGAGGGGAAATGAACACTGAAGCTTTCTTT. This codes for CASRGEMNTEAFF.

V gene TRBV11-2 combines with J gene TRBJ2-7, with 7 bases matching TRBD1. The CDR3 has 16 amino acids. Germline values: CDR1 SGHAT, CDR2 FQNNGV. V shed 3 bases, J shed 0 bases, and the junction held 8 bases outside the gene matches. The CDR3 DNA is TGTGCCAGCAGCTTTACAGGGACAGAGAGCTCCTACGAGCAGTACTTC. Translated, it gives CASSFTGTESSYEQYF.

A few counts support this clone. The gene calls are TRBV7-2 and TRBJ1-2, with D possibly matching TRBD1 (6 bases). The CDR3 length is 13 residues. The germline V gene encodes CDR1 SGHTA and CDR2 FQGNSA. V lost 4 bases and J 2 bases, leaving 8 bases between the germline ends. CDR3 in amino acids: CASSWQGNYGYTF. The CDR3 region has the DNA TGTGCCAGCAGCTGGCAGGGGAACTATGGCTACACCTTC.

The chain recombines TRBV5-4 with TRBJ2-1; TRBD2 matches at 16 bases. CDR1 and CDR2 from the germline V gene are SGHNT and YYREEE (reference sequence). The CDR3 spans 17 residues. The J segment lost 2 bases and the V segment lost 5 bases, leaving 4 bases of the junction unmatched. Here the CDR3 reads CASRSGTSGRAYNEQFF. Here the CDR3 DNA reads TGTGCCAGCAGATCCGGGACTAGCGGGAGGGCCTACAATGAGCAGTTCTTC.

This chain links TRBV25-1 with TRBJ1-1, with unresolved D. The CDR3 totals 14 residues. The germline V and J ends were trimmed by 2 bases and 6 bases, with 13 bases remaining between them. Germline V gene sequence: CDR1 MGHDK, CDR2 SYGVNS. CDR3 coding DNA: TGTGCCAGCAGTGAACGTAAGACAACGGCTGAAGCTTTCTTT. This sequence encodes CASSERKTTAEAFF.

V is TRBV12-3 or TRBV12-4 and J is TRBJ1-5, with D unresolved. V dropped 2 bases and J dropped 4 bases, with 6 bases sitting between them. The CDR3 length is 13 residues. The DNA for the CDR3 is TGTGCCAGCAGTTTAACGGAGAATCAGCCCCAGCATTTT. Amino acids: CASSLTENQPQHF.

The genes are TRBV5-1 and TRBJ2-3; D is perhaps TRBD2 (5 bases). The germline CDR1 and CDR2 sequences are SGHRS and YFSETQ. The CDR3 totals 13 residues. Deletions cut 4 bases from V and 1 base from J, with 7 bases between. The CDR3 DNA reads as TGCGCCAGCAGCCCCGGGGGCACAGATACGCAGTATTTT. Translating gives CASSPGGTDTQYF.

The chain recombines TRBV30 with TRBJ1-6; no firm D call. V was trimmed by 3 bases and J by 10 bases, leaving 19 bases between them. CDR3 length: 15 amino acids. In germline, CDR1 is GTSNPN, CDR2 SVGIG (reference sequence). The CDR3 nucleotides read TGTGCCTGGAGCTCTGGGAGATTACTCGGCTCACCCCTCCACTTT. Translated, it gives CAWSSGRLLGSPLHF.

V is TRBV6-1 and J is TRBJ1-5; no definite D call. With 3 bases removed from V and 0 bases from J, the gap between germline ends came to 9 bases. This CDR3 has 15 residues. Germline V gene lookup returns CDR1 MNHNS and CDR2 SASEGT. Here the CDR3 reads CASSELDFSNQPQHF. DNA for the CDR3: TGTGCCAGCAGTGAGCTAGACTTTAGCAATCAGCCCCAGCATTTT.

This sequence joins TRBV7-9 and TRBJ1-5; the D gene is possibly TRBD1 (5 bases). V was trimmed by 4 bases and J by 7 bases, leaving 8 bases between them. This CDR3 contains 12 residues. Germline V gene lookup returns CDR1 SEHNR and CDR2 FQNEAQ (reference sequence). CDR3 in DNA: TGTGCCAGCAGCTCCCAGGGCCAGCCCCAGCATTTT. Residues: CASSSQGQPQHF. The complete variable domain, with remaining parts taken from reference TRBV7-9 and TRBJ1-5, reads DTGVSQNPRHKITKRGQNVTFRCDPISEHNRLYWYRQTLGQGPEFLTYFQNEAQLEKSRLLSDRFSAERPKGSFSTLEIQRTEQGDSAMYLCASSSQGQPQHFGDGTRLSIL.

The J gene is TRBJ2-5, the V gene TRBV7-2, with D perhaps matching TRBD1 (6 bases). The CDR3 has 16 amino acids. V was shortened by 2 bases and J by 1 base, with 14 bases between the two germline ends. Germline V gene lookup returns CDR1 SGHTA and CDR2 FQGNSA. The CDR3 here is CASSLPPGTPQETQYF. CDR3 bases: TGTGCCAGCAGCTTACCCCCCGGGACACCCCAAGAGACCCAGTACTTC.

In this sample, this clone turned up a few times. The chain joins TRBV10-2 to TRBJ1-1; TRBD1 matches at 8 bases. From germline, CDR1 is WSHSY and CDR2 SAAADI. The length of the CDR3 is 14 residues. V shed 6 bases, J shed 2 bases, and the junction held 5 bases outside the gene matches. CDR3 region: CASRPDRANTEAFF. In DNA, the CDR3 is TGCGCCAGCAGACCGGACAGGGCTAACACTGAAGCTTTCTTT.

The CDR3 bases are TGTGCCAGCAGCTGGGGGACAGGAGAATATGGCTACACCTTC. This gives the protein CASSWGTGEYGYTF. J is TRBJ1-2 and V is TRBV11-3; 8 nucleotides line up with TRBD1. The CDR3 is 14 amino acids. CDR1 is SGHNT and CDR2 is YENEEA in the germline V gene. V trimming: 4 bases; J trimming: 5 bases; junction bases outside the gene matches: 6.

The V and J genes are TRBV7-3 and TRBJ2-3, with TRBD1 matching over 8 bases. The length of the CDR3 is 16 residues. The germline CDR1 and CDR2 sequences are SGHTA and FQGTGA. V lost 4 bases and J lost 2; bases outside the gene matches: 8. The DNA for the CDR3 is TGTGCCAGCAGCTCGTGGGGACAGGTGAACACAGATACGCAGTATTTT. Translated: CASSSWGQVNTDTQYF. Drawing the rest from reference TRBV7-3 and TRBJ2-3, the complete variable domain is GAGVSQTPSNKVTEKGKYVELRCDPISGHTALYWYRQSLGQGPEFLIYFQGTGAADDSGLPNDRFFAVRPEGSVSTLKIQRTERGDSAVYLCASSSWGQVNTDTQYFGPGTRLTVL.

The chain joins TRBV28 to TRBJ1-6; D unresolved. Germline loops: CDR1 MDHEN, CDR2 SYDVKM. V shed 7 bases and J shed 0 bases, with 10 bases lying between them. The CDR3 is made up of 15 amino acids. Here the CDR3 DNA reads TGTGCCAGCAAAACCGATAGCTCCTATAATTCACCCCTCCACTTT. This gives the protein CASKTDSSYNSPLHF.

This clone has just one count. This chain joins TRBV2 and TRBJ1-4; 8 positions match TRBD1. Germline assignment: CDR1 SNHLY and CDR2 FYNNEI. The trim removed 2 bases at V and 0 bases at J, leaving 2 bases unmatched. The CDR3 has 16 residues. The CDR3 reads CASSELTGATNEKLFF. CDR3 coding DNA: TGTGCCAGCAGTGAATTGACAGGGGCAACTAATGAAAAACTGTTTTTT. The full variable domain, completed using reference TRBV2 and TRBJ1-4, is EPEVTQTPSHQVTQMGQEVILRCVPISNHLYFYWYRQILGQKVEFLVSFYNNEISEKSEIFDDQFSVERPDGSNFTLKIRSTKLEDSAMYFCASSELTGATNEKLFFGSGTQLSVL.

This chain links TRBV5-1 with TRBJ1-1; D might be TRBD1 (5 bases). The germline CDR1 and CDR2 sequences are SGHRS and YFSETQ. The CDR3 is made up of 17 amino acids. V lost 4 bases to trimming and J lost 0 bases, with 19 bases between them. The CDR3 region has the DNA TGCGCCAGCAGCATGAGACAGCAAAAAGTCATGAACACTGAAGCTTTCTTT. This codes for CASSMRQQKVMNTEAFF.

The sample holds a few counts of this clone. The chain employs TRBV18 and TRBJ2-3, with D possibly matching TRBD1 (5 bases). Germline V gene data show CDR1 as KGHSH and CDR2 as LQKENI. The CDR3 extends over 14 amino acids. Between the trimmed V and J ends, which lost 3 bases and 4 bases, there was a span of 11 bases. The CDR3 protein is CASSPGRAPDTQYF. For the CDR3, the DNA is TGTGCCAGCTCACCGGGCAGGGCGCCAGATACGCAGTATTTT. The full variable domain, in which reference TRBV18 and TRBJ2-3 provide the parts outside the CDR3, is NAGVMQNPRHLVRRRGQEARLRCSPMKGHSHVYWYRQLPEEGLKFMVYLQKENIIDESGMPKERFSAEFPKEGPSILRIQQVVRGDSAAYFCASSPGRAPDTQYFGPGTRLTVL.

The chain recombines TRBV6-5 with TRBJ2-5; D is unresolved. The V and J ends lost 5 bases and 0 bases respectively, with 10 bases between them. Looked up from germline, CDR1 is MNHEY and CDR2 is SVGAGI. There are 14 residues in the CDR3. The CDR3 reads CASSNPQYQETQYF. CDR3 DNA sequence: TGTGCCAGCAGTAACCCTCAGTACCAAGAGACCCAGTACTTC.

The chain has TRBV10-2 and TRBJ2-3, with 7 positions matching TRBD1. Germline V CDR1 and CDR2: WSHSY, SAAADI. The junction had 5 bases not matched to a gene; V was cut back by 6 bases and J by 2 bases. The CDR3 length is 14 residues. CDR3 nucleotide sequence: TGCGCCAGCAGAGGGGGCCCCCCCACAGATACGCAGTATTTT. This encodes CASRGGPPTDTQYF.

In DNA, the CDR3 is TGTGCCAGCTTCGCGATAAGAGATGGCTACACCTTC. Encoded protein: CASFAIRDGYTF. The rearrangement joins TRBV6-5 to TRBJ1-2; D gene ambiguous. V was clipped by 8 bases and J by 6 bases, with 13 bases between them. Germline V lookup: CDR1 MNHEY, CDR2 SVGAGI. This CDR3 is built from 12 residues.